Many counts were recorded for the clone carrying this TCR beta chain. Its matching antigen is unknown. This record belongs to a study of neurological immune-mediated disorders. Overall study context: There were roughly 35 multiple sclerosis patients; around 31 were relapsing-remitting and 3 were secondary progressive.

Findings and limits, study-wide: Private repertoires in all groups were suggested, as expanded clones shared no CDR3 amino acid sequences across subjects.

With 4 bases removed from V and 4 bases from J, the gap between germline ends came to 11 bases. The CDR3 covers 14 residues. CDR1 is SGHKS, CDR2 YYEKEE, per germline (reference sequence). TCRdb ran MiXCR on the 5' RACE reads and lists one entry per CDR3 protein. The sample consists of about 70,000 distinct CDR3 sequences, approximately 3.3% of them appearing once. The chain is built from TRBV5-5 and TRBJ2-2, with D possibly matching TRBD2 (5 bases). The source of this sequence is a woman aged 50 to 65 with multiple sclerosis. The sequenced sample consisted of PBMCs. CDR3: CASSARGGTGELFF. CDR3 coding DNA: TGTGCCAGCAGCGCCCGTGGAGGCACCGGGGAGCTGTTTTTT. Supplemented by reference TRBV5-5 and TRBJ2-2, the full variable domain reads DAGVTQSPTHLIKTRGQQVTLRCSPISGHKSVSWYQQVLGQGPQFIFQYYEKEERGRGNFPDRFSARQFPNYSSELNVNALLLGDSALYLCASSARGGTGELFFGEGSRLTVL.